The rows below give T cell receptor beta chains drawn from one sample of a study of shared clonotypes between healthy human individuals. Profiling relied on immunoSEQ multiplex PCR, and the TCRdb table lists in-frame clones only, not all of them. The sample lists about 1 million clones, about 75% occurring once. Sequenced material: memory CD4+ T cells sorted from blood. These receptor sequences come from a man younger than 35 in good health. Both conserved end residues are part of each CDR3. Only part of the rows carry a size: once, few, many, or a class if the clone is expanded.

size | V | CDR3
- | TRBV5-4 | CASNSDTTYEQYF
- | TRBV18 | CASSPSSKLSNQPQHF
- | TRBV4-3 | CASSSGQPSGANVLTF
- | TRBV11-2 | CASSLGLARKETQYF
- | TRBV4-3 | CASSQGGGSSHEQYF
- | TRBV5-5 | CASSLVSGNEQFF
once | TRBV6-5 | CASSYNRGLWSGYTF
- | TRBV7-2 | CASSLNRVSTGNTGELFF
- | TRBV25-1 | CASSDPSAYVEQFF
- | TRBV7-2 | CASSPRGTGLHNEQFF
- | TRBV30 | CAWSTGVVEFTDTQYF
- | TRBV6-1 | CASSEPRTGTGSHEQYF
few | TRBV6-1 | CASKGLWNTEAFF
- | TRBV30 | CAWSPSLVLYSNQPQHF
- | TRBV6-1 | CASKGTAPNTDTQYF
- | TRBV6-6 | CASRREKLFF
once | TRBV4-2 | CASSPEGLAGAGELFF
- | TRBV5-1 | CASSLGGQSYNEQFF
- | TRBV30 | CAWSSGGQYNSPLHF
once | TRBV2 | CASSEAGGTNEKLFF
- | TRBV19 | CASRAGTSGGNTGELFF
- | TRBV6-6 | CASSLTGSGGYTF
- | TRBV30 | CAWSPGTRINQPQHF
- | TRBV2 | CASLRDRSYNEQFF
once | TRBV11-2 | CASSPRGAVNTGELFF
- | TRBV29-1 | CSARTGVNYGYTF
- | TRBV29-1 | CSVQGENTGELFF
- | TRBV5-1 | CASSLQDPSTGELFF
- | TRBV29-1 | CSGVFGQGYDTEAFF
- | TRBV19 | CASRRSGIDEQYF
- | TRBV4-2 | CASSQDLGSGTDTQYF
- | TRBV6-1 | CASSRDRGSGNTIYF
- | TRBV10-3 | CAISSYRDSLNYGYTF
few | TRBV4-3 | CASSQVIGAGNTIYF
- | TRBV9 | CASSADGGVWNEQYF
- | TRBV13 | CASSVGGRYEQYF
- | TRBV5-6 | CASSLARWDRRSGNTIYF
few | TRBV29-1 | CSARVQDLWQYF
- | TRBV7-2 | CASSWEGQGKYEQYF
- | TRBV7-2 | CASRRIAENTGELFF
- | TRBV6-1 | CASSEASYLAGGPRYQETQYF
- | TRBV7-9 | CASSSVDKDGQPQHF